A selection of T cell receptor beta chains follows, all from one sample in a study of blood T cell repertoires in COVID-19. Clones were sequenced by immunoSEQ multiplex PCR, and TCRdb holds only the in-frame ones, with some missing. The sample lists 190,000 or so clones; 70% to 90% were seen once. The sample taken for sequencing was peripheral blood. All receptors derive from a woman in her 30s with acute or convalescent COVID-19. The CDR3 runs from the conserved cysteine through the conserved F or W. Fields, in order: V gene, J gene, CDR3 protein.

TRBV28	TRBJ1-5	CASSLRNSNQPQHF
TRBV29-1	TRBJ1-1	CSVVGTPGMNTEAFF
TRBV7-9	TRBJ2-7	CASSFSHSHEQYF
TRBV28	TRBJ1-5	CASSPLGAQHF
TRBV4-2	TRBJ2-7	CASSQGGGMDYEQYF
TRBV5-1	TRBJ1-4	CASSLTGRNEKLFF
TRBV6-5	TRBJ1-1	CASSYSSSGFSTEAFF
TRBV27	TRBJ2-7	CASSLHRNTYEQYF
TRBV2	TRBJ1-5	CASRGDSNQPQHF
TRBV28	TRBJ1-4	CASSLGQDATNEKLFF
TRBV12-3/TRBV12-4	TRBJ2-1	CASIGALMRQFF
TRBV28	TRBJ2-1	CASTRDYYNEQFF
TRBV2	TRBJ1-1	CASGQGPEAFF
TRBV30	TRBJ1-4	CAWTGTIAGKLFF
TRBV6-6	TRBJ1-4	CASSSVGATNEKLFF
TRBV5-5	TRBJ1-1	CASSWRQGNAEAFF
TRBV15	TRBJ1-5	CATSRDLVPLDPQHF
TRBV28	TRBJ2-1	CANSGLAGGGEQFF
TRBV29-1	TRBJ1-2	CSVKERRRYYGYTF
TRBV9	TRBJ2-3	CASGIAGGTDTQYF
TRBV27	TRBJ2-3	CASSGPGRDTQYF
TRBV7-6	TRBJ2-1	CASSLMIGGGLAEQFF
TRBV2	TRBJ1-5	CASSPGNSRQPQHF
TRBV20-1	TRBJ1-4	CSASSSGTGGNEKLFF
TRBV4-1	TRBJ1-1	CASGALNTEAFF